The 3 T cell receptor beta chains in this list originate from one sample, sequenced in a study of shared clonotypes between healthy human individuals. This table comes from immunoSEQ multiplex PCR, and its TCRdb copy is limited to in-frame clones, with some not included. In the table there are about 2.2 million clones, over 85% of which are singletons. CD45RO-negative cells were positively selected for CCR7, leaving out terminally differentiated effector memory CD45RA+ cells. The sequencing input was naive CD8+ T cells from PBMCs. Receptors were obtained from a man aged 18 to 30 in good health. Some clones in this sample may be carry-over from other donors' samples.

The chain carries TRBV6-5 and TRBJ1-1, with D possibly being TRBD1 (5 bases). The CDR3 spans 12 residues. Germline V gene sequence: CDR1 MNHEY, CDR2 SVGAGI. V lost 5 bases, J lost 10 bases, and 14 bases lay in between. CDR3 protein: CASSHGTGGAFF. The CDR3 DNA follows: TGTGCCAGCAGTCACGGGACGGGGGGAGCTTTCTTT.

CDR3 in DNA: TGCGCCAGCAGCCACCATGTGGGACAGGGATTTGGAAGCAATCAGCCCCAGCATTTT. Translation gives CASSHHVGQGFGSNQPQHF. The chain uses TRBV4-1 and TRBJ1-5; 9 bases fit TRBD1. This CDR3 is built from 19 residues. Germline-derived CDR1 and CDR2 are MGHRA and YSYEKL. J lost 1 base, V lost 3 bases, and 13 bases had no gene match.

This sequence joins TRBV28 and TRBJ2-7; D gene ambiguous. Between the trimmed V and J ends, which lost 2 bases and 0 bases, there was a span of 11 bases. The germline CDR1 and CDR2 sequences are MDHEN and SYDVKM. The CDR3 covers 15 residues. The CDR3: CASSLIGPRSYEQYF. Written as DNA, the CDR3 is TGTGCCAGCAGTTTAATCGGACCTCGCTCCTACGAGCAGTACTTC.